In this sample, the clone carrying this T cell receptor beta chain turned up a few times. The data stem from a study of early T cells in non-severe SARS-CoV-2 infection. Individual cDNA molecules received unique molecular identifiers during library preparation. TCRdb reanalysed the 5' RACE reads using MiXCR and keeps one entry per CDR3 protein. The sample consists of 60,000 to 75,000 distinct CDR3 sequences, about an eighth of them appearing once. This CDR3 spans 14 amino acids. Between the trimmed V and J ends, which lost 6 bases and 5 bases, there was a span of 13 bases. This TCR came from an adult who was a healthcare worker with PCR-confirmed SARS-CoV-2 infection or an uninfected control (not recorded which). Sequencing was performed on whole blood, taken at baseline. The rearrangement uses TRBV12-3 or TRBV12-4 and TRBJ1-4; possibly TRBD1 for D (6 bases). DNA of the CDR3: TGTGCCAGCAGCAAAGGGCAGGGGAATGAAAAACTGTTTTTT. Encoded protein: CASSKGQGNEKLFF.